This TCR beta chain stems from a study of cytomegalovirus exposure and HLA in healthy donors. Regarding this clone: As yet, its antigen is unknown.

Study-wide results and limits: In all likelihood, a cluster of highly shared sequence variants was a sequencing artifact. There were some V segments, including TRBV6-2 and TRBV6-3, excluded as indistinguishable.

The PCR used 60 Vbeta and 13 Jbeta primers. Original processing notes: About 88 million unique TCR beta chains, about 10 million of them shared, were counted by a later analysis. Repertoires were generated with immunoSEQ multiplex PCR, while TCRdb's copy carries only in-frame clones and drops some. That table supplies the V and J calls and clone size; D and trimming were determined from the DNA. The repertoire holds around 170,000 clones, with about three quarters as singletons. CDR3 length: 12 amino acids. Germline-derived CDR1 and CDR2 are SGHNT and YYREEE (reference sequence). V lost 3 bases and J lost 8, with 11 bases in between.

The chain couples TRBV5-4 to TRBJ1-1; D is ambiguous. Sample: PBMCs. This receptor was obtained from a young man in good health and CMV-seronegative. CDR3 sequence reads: CASSSPWAEAFF. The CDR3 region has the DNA TGTGCCAGCAGCTCCCCCTGGGCAGAAGCTTTCTTT.